The rows below give T cell receptor beta chains drawn from one sample of a study of radiotherapy plus CTLA-4 blockade in lung cancer. Clones were sequenced by immunoSEQ multiplex PCR, and TCRdb holds only the in-frame ones, with some missing. The table shows 80,000 or so clones, with 78% occurring only once. Specimen: peripheral blood, collected from a patient treated with radiotherapy plus ipilimumab. The receptors stem from a human donor with non-small cell lung cancer who had a partial response to radiotherapy plus ipilimumab. Some clones in this sample may be carry-over from other donors' samples. The CDR3 runs from the conserved cysteine through the conserved F or W. The D gene is left open where the match is weak. Clone size is not always given. Where it is, it says once, few, many or a class for expanded clones.

d_call clone_size j_call v_call cdr3_nt cdr3_aa
TRBD1 once TRBJ2-7 TRBV13 TGTGCCAGCAGCTCCAACCGGGACAGGGACCCCCCCTACGAGCAGTACTTC CASSSNRDRDPPYEQYF
NA NA TRBJ1-1 TRBV7-9 TGTGCCAGCAGCTTAGGCTTTGGGGACTCTGGTTATGATTTCTTT CASSLGFGDSGYDFF
TRBD2 NA TRBJ2-1 TRBV2 TGTGCCAGCGGGCAGCGGGAGGGAAGGGGTGAGCAGTTCTTC CASGQREGRGEQFF
NA NA TRBJ1-5 TRBV28 TGTGCCAGCAGTTTACGTAAGTTTGGACTAGATCAGCCCCAGCATTTT CASSLRKFGLDQPQHF
TRBD2 NA TRBJ2-7 TRBV18 TGTGCCAGCTCACCAGGGGGGGGGAGAGGACGGTACGAGCAGTACTTC CASSPGGGRGRYEQYF
NA NA TRBJ2-2 TRBV12-1 TGTGCCAGCAGCTCCCGACTAGCGGGACCGCGGGCCGGGGAGCTGTTTTTT CASSSRLAGPRAGELFF
NA NA TRBJ2-7 TRBV5-1 TGCGCCAGCAGCCCCAGACTAGCCTACGAGCAGTACTTC CASSPRLAYEQYF
TRBD2 NA TRBJ2-1 TRBV11-1 TGTGCCAGCAGCACCGTAGCGGGGGGGTTTTCCTACAATGAGCAGTTCTTC CASSTVAGGFSYNEQFF
TRBD1 NA TRBJ2-7 TRBV27 TGTGCCATCGGGGTACAAACAGGGGCTGGTCAGCAGTACTTC CAIGVQTGAGQQYF
TRBD1 NA TRBJ1-5 TRBV7-8 TGTGCCAGCAGCTTAGTTGGACAGGGGGTTGGCAATCAGCCCCAGCATTTT CASSLVGQGVGNQPQHF
TRBD1 NA TRBJ2-5 TRBV27 TGTGCCAGCAGTTCCTGGACAGGCTCCGAGACCCAGTACTTC CASSSWTGSETQYF
NA NA TRBJ2-7 TRBV20-1 TGCAGTGTTCCAGGGTATAGCGAGCAGTACTTC CSVPGYSEQYF
NA NA TRBJ2-1 TRBV18 TGTGCCAGCTCCCCCCTCGGGGGCTCCTACAATGAGCAGTTCTTC CASSPLGGSYNEQFF
NA NA TRBJ1-1 TRBV7-2 TGTGCCAGCAGCCCCCTTATCGGGTTTACTGAAGCTTTCTTT CASSPLIGFTEAFF
TRBD2 NA TRBJ2-2 TRBV27 TGTGCCAGCAGTTTTCTTAGCGGGGGGGGTACCGGGGAGCTGTTTTTT CASSFLSGGGTGELFF
NA NA TRBJ2-4 TRBV28 TGTGCCAGCAGTAGGGTATCAGGGGACCTAAACATTCAGTACTTC CASSRVSGDLNIQYF